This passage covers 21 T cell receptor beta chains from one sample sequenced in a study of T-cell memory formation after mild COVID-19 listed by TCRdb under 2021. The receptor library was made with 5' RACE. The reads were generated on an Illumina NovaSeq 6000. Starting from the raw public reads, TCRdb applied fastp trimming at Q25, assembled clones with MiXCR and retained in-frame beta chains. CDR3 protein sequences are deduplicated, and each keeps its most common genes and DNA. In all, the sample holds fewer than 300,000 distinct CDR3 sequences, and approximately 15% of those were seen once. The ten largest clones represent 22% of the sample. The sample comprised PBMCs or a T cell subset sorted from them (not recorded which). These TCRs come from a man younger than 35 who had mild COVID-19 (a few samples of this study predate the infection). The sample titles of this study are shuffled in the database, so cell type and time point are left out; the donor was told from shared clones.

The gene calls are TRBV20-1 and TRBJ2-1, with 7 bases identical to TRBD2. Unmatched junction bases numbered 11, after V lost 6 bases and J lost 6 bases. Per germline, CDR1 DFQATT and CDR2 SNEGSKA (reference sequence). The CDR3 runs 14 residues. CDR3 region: CSAGGRGGFNEQFF. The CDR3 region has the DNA TGCAGTGCAGGTGGGAGGGGAGGTTTCAATGAGCAGTTCTTC.

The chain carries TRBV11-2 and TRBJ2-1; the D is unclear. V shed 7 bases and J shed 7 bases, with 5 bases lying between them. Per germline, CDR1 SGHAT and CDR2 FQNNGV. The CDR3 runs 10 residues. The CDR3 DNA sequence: TGTGCCAGCATGGGAAATGAGCAGTTCTTC. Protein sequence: CASMGNEQFF.

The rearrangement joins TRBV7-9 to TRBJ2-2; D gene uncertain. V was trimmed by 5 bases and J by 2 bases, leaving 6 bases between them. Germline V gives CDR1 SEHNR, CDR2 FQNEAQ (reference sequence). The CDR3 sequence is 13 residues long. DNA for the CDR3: TGTGCCAGCAGCCCCGTTAACACCGGGGAGCTGTTTTTT. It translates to CASSPVNTGELFF.

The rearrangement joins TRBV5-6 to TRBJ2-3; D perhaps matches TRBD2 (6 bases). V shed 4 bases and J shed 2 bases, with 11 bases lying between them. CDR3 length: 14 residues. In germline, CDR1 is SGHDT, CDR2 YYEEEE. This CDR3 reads CASSRGTYTDTQYF. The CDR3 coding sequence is TGTGCCAGCAGCCGTGGGACTTACACAGATACGCAGTATTTT.

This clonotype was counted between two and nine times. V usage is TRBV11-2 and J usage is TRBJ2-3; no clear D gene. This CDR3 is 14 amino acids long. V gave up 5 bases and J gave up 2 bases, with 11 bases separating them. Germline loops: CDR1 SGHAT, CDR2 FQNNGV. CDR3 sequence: CASSLIDFTDTQYF. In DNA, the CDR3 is TGTGCCAGCAGCCTGATCGACTTCACAGATACGCAGTATTTT.

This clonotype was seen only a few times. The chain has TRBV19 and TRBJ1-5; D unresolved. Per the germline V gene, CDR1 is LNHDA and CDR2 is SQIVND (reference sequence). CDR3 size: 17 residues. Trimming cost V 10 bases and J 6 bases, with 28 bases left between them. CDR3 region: CAISGLRRAVQPQPQHF. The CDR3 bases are TGTGCCATTTCAGGACTAAGAAGAGCAGTTCAACCTCAGCCCCAGCATTTT.

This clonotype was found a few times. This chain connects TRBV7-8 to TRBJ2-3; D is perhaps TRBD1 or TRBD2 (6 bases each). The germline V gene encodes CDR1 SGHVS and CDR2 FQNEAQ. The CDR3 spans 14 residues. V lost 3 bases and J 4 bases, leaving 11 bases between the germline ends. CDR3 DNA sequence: TGTGCCAGCAGCTTTCGGGGGCGGCCAGATACGCAGTATTTT. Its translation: CASSFRGRPDTQYF.

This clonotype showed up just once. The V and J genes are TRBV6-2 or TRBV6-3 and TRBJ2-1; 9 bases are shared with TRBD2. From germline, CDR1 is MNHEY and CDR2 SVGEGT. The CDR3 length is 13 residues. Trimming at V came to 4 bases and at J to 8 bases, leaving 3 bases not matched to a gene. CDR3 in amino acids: CASSWVAGDEQFF. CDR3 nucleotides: TGTGCCAGCAGTTGGGTAGCGGGGGATGAGCAGTTCTTC.

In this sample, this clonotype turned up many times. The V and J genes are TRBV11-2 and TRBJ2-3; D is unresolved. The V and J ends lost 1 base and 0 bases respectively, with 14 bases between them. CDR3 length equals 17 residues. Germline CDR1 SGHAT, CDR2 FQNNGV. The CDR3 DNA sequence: TGTGCCAGCAGCTTAGCCCCCCGGAGTCTTAGCACAGATACGCAGTATTTT. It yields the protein CASSLAPRSLSTDTQYF. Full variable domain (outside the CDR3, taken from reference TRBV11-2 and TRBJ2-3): EAGVAQSPRYKIIEKRQSVAFWCNPISGHATLYWYQQILGQGPKLLIQFQNNGVVDDSQLPKDRFSAERLKGVDSTLKIQPAKLEDSAVYLCASSLAPRSLSTDTQYFGPGTRLTVL.

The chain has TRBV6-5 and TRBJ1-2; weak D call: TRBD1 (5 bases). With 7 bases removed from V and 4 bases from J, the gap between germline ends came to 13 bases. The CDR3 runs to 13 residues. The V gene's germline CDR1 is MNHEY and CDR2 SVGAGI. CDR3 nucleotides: TGTGCCAGCACCGTAGGACACCTCTATGGCTACACCTTC. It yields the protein CASTVGHLYGYTF.

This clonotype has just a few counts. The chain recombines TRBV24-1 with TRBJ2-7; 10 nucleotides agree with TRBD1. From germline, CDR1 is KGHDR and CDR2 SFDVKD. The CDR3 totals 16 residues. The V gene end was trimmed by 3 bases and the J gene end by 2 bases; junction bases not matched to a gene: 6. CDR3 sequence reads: CATSDRGQGITYEQYV. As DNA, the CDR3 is TGTGCCACCAGTGATAGGGGACAGGGGATAACCTACGAGCAGTACGTC.

The CDR3 DNA follows: TGTGCCAGCAGTTTATCGTGGAGATCTGATGAAAAACTGTTTTTT. Translated, it gives CASSLSWRSDEKLFF. J is TRBJ1-4 and V is TRBV27; D gene uncertain. The CDR3 is 15 amino acids. The germline V and J ends were trimmed by 0 bases and 6 bases, with 11 bases remaining between them. Germline V gene lookup returns CDR1 MNHEY and CDR2 SMNVEV (reference sequence).

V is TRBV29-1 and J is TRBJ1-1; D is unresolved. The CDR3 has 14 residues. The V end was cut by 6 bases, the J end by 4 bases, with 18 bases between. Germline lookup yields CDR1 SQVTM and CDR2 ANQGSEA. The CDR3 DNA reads TGCAGCGTGTCGGTGCGGGCCCTGGGCACTGAAGCTTTCTTT. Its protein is CSVSVRALGTEAFF.

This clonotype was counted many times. DNA of the CDR3: TGTGCCAGCAGCCCCGGGGGGACAAACATTCAGTACTTC. Its protein is CASSPGGTNIQYF. V is TRBV3-1 and J is TRBJ2-4; 7 bases are a match to TRBD2. The CDR3 runs 13 residues. V shed 4 bases, J shed 6 bases, and the junction held 3 bases outside the gene matches. Germline CDR1 LGHDT, CDR2 YNNKEL (reference sequence).

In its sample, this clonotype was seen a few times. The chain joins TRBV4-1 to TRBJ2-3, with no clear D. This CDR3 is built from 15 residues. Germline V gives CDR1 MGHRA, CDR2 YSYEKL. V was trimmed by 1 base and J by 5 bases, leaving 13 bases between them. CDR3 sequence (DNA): TGCGCCAGCAGCCAAGGAAGGGTCTTTCTAGATACGCAGTATTTT. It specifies CASSQGRVFLDTQYF.

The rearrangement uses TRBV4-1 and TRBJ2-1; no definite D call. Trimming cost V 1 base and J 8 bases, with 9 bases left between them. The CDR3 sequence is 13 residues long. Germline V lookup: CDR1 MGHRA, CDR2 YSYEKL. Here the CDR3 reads CASSQGHMDEQFF. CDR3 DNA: TGCGCCAGCAGCCAAGGTCACATGGATGAGCAGTTCTTC.

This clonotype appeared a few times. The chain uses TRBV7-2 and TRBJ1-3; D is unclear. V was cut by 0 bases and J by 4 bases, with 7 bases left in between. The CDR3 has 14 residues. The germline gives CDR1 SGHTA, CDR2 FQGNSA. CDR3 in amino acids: CASSLAREGNTIYF. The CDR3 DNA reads TGTGCCAGCAGCTTAGCCCGGGAGGGAAACACCATATATTTT. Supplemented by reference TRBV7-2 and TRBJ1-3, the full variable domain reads GAGVSQSPSNKVTEKGKDVELRCDPISGHTALYWYRQSLGQGLEFLIYFQGNSAPDKSGLPSDRFSAERTGGSVSTLTIQRTQQEDSAVYLCASSLAREGNTIYFGEGSWLTVV.

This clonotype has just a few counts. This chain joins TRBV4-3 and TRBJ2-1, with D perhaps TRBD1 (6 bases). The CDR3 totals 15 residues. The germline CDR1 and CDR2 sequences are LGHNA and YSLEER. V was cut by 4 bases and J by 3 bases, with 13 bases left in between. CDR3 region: CASSPAQGRYNEQFF. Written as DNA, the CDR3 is TGCGCCAGCAGCCCTGCACAGGGACGCTACAATGAGCAGTTCTTC.

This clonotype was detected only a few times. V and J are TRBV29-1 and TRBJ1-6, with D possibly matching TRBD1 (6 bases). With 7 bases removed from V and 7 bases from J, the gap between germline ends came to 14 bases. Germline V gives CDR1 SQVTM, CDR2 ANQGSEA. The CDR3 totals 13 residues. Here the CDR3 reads CSAGEGDNSPLHF. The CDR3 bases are TGCAGCGCCGGGGAGGGGGACAATTCACCCCTCCACTTT.

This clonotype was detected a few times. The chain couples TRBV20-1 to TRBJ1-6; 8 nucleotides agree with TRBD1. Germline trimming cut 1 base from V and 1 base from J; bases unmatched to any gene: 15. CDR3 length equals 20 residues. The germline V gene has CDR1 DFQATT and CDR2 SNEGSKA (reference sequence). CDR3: CSARGPTKDRGISYNSPLHF. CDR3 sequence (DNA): TGCAGTGCTAGAGGTCCCACAAAAGACAGGGGTATTTCCTATAATTCACCCCTCCACTTT.

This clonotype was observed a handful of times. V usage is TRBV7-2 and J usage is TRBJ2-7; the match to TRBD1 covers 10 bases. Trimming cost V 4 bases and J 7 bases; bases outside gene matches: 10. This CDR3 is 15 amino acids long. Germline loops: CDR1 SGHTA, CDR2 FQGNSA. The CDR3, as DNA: TGTGCCAGCAGCTCTCGTGGGACAGGGGTCTGGGAGCAGTACTTC. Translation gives CASSSRGTGVWEQYF.